Below, one T cell receptor beta chain is given with its context. Its antigen is not identified. Libraries were prepared by immunoSEQ multiplex PCR; TCRdb keeps only in-frame clonotypes and omits some of them. The sample holds about 300,000 clones, 60% to 80% seen once. The data derive from a study of cytotoxic CD8 clonotypes in ibrutinib-treated CLL. In the study overall: Across the patients, around 10 were relapsed/refractory, over 14 treatment-naive and 17 to 18 IGHV unmutated. Response samples were taken after a median of around 11 months on treatment, range 6 to 36. Study-wide results and caveats: At baseline, clonality was higher than in age-matched healthy donors and correlated with CD8+ counts.

Trimming removed 4 bases at V and 0 bases at J, with 13 bases between. CDR3 length: 15 residues. CDR1 and CDR2 from the germline V gene are MNHEY and SMNVEV (reference sequence). The V call is TRBV27, the J call TRBJ2-7, with D perhaps given as TRBD1 or TRBD2 (5 bases each). The sequence derives from a human donor with chronic lymphocytic leukemia. The sequences come from PBMCs, collected at disease progression, from a patient treated with ibrutinib. The CDR3 region is CASSSPAGSSYEQYF. CDR3 sequence (DNA): TGTGCCAGCAGTTCCCCAGCAGGGAGCTCCTACGAGCAGTACTTC.